These 17 T cell receptor beta chains originate from one sample sequenced in a study of blood T cell repertoires in COVID-19. TCRdb's copy holds only in-frame clones and misses some; the assay was immunoSEQ multiplex PCR. The table includes tens of thousands of clones, 85% detected once. Sequencing input: peripheral blood. These receptors were collected from a man at least 80 years old with acute or convalescent COVID-19.

This chain connects TRBV9 to TRBJ1-2; a possible D gene is TRBD1 (5 bases). V lost 0 bases, J lost 4 bases, and 10 bases lay in between. This CDR3 comprises 14 residues. Germline V gene sequence: CDR1 SGDLS, CDR2 YYNGEE. In DNA form, the CDR3 reads TGTGCCAGCAGCGTAGCGGAGGGGACCTATGGCTACACCTTC. It specifies CASSVAEGTYGYTF.

The CDR3 protein is CATASTGGTYEQYF. CDR3 nucleotides: TGTGCCACCGCTAGTACAGGGGGGACCTACGAGCAGTACTTC. This chain joins TRBV24-1 and TRBJ2-7, with 8 bases matching TRBD1. CDR1 is KGHDR and CDR2 is SFDVKD in the germline V gene. The CDR3 has 14 residues. The ends lost 9 bases at V and 2 bases at J; junction bases unmatched: 8.

This chain uses TRBV28 with TRBJ1-2; D is unclear. This CDR3 is built from 13 residues. Deletions cut 6 bases from V and 8 bases from J, with 16 bases between. In germline, CDR1 is MDHEN, CDR2 SYDVKM. The CDR3 protein is CASSPVLRGGYTF. In DNA form, the CDR3 reads TGTGCCAGCAGCCCAGTTCTAAGAGGGGGCTACACCTTC.

The V and J genes are TRBV14 and TRBJ1-3, with D tentatively TRBD1 (5 bases). V gave up 3 bases and J gave up 0 bases, with 6 bases separating them. CDR3 size: 14 residues. Per the germline V gene, CDR1 is SGHDN and CDR2 is FVKESK. The CDR3 spells CASSQTVSGNTIYF. In DNA, the CDR3 is TGTGCCAGCAGCCAGACAGTCTCTGGAAACACCATATATTTT.

The chain employs TRBV6-2 or TRBV6-3 and TRBJ1-1; unclear D gene. This CDR3 region has 15 residues. Trimming took 2 bases from V and 1 from J, leaving 11 bases between them. The V gene's germline CDR1 is MNHEY and CDR2 SVGEGT. CDR3 residues: CASSYRTAGNTEAFF. The CDR3 DNA reads TGTGCCAGCAGTTACCGGACTGCGGGGAACACTGAAGCTTTCTTT.

The CDR3 DNA reads TGTGCCAGCAGTGAACCGACAGGGAGCAATCAGCCCCAGCATTTT. This sequence encodes CASSEPTGSNQPQHF. V usage is TRBV6-1 and J usage is TRBJ1-5, with 7 nucleotides matching TRBD1. Germline CDR1 MNHNS, CDR2 SASEGT. The CDR3 runs 15 residues. The V segment lost 2 bases and the J segment 1 base; nucleotides outside the gene matches: 2.

In nucleotides, the CDR3 is TGTGCCAGTAGTCTCAGGGGGACGAGGAATGAAAAACTGTTTTTT. It yields the protein CASSLRGTRNEKLFF. This rearrangement joins TRBV19 to TRBJ1-4, with TRBD1 matching 7 bases. CDR1 and CDR2 (germline): LNHDA, SQIVND (reference sequence). V shed 5 bases and J 5 bases; nucleotides not matched to a gene: 8. This CDR3 has 15 amino acids.

V and J are TRBV6-5 and TRBJ2-3; tentatively, D is TRBD2 (7 bases). The ends were cut back, 10 bases at V and 3 bases at J, with 20 bases in the middle. Per the germline V gene, CDR1 is MNHEY and CDR2 is SVGAGI. This CDR3 has 15 residues. For the CDR3, the DNA is TGTGCCACTCAGGGAGGGGGTCGGGGTACAGATACGCAGTATTTT. Its protein is CATQGGGRGTDTQYF.

This rearrangement joins TRBV6-2 or TRBV6-3 to TRBJ2-3; maybe TRBD2 (5 bases). Trimming removed 2 bases at V and 2 bases at J, with 17 bases between. The CDR3 length is 17 residues. Germline V gene lookup returns CDR1 MNHEY and CDR2 SVGEGT. DNA of the CDR3: TGTGCCAGCAGTTACCGGGGTTCGCGCCTCGTCACAGATACGCAGTATTTT. This encodes CASSYRGSRLVTDTQYF.

This clone was counted once. The J gene is TRBJ2-7, the V gene TRBV19; TRBD1 aligns across 7 bases. V gave up 5 bases and J gave up 3 bases; unmatched junction bases: 7. There are 14 residues in the CDR3. Germline loops: CDR1 LNHDA, CDR2 SQIVND (reference sequence). The CDR3 region is CASSAQDRYYEQYF. CDR3 nucleotides: TGTGCCAGTAGTGCACAGGACAGGTACTACGAGCAGTACTTC.

The chain is built from TRBV18 and TRBJ1-1; unclear D gene. Germline assignment: CDR1 KGHSH and CDR2 LQKENI. The V and J ends lost 5 bases and 1 base respectively, with 8 bases between them. This CDR3 comprises 13 residues. The CDR3 loop reads CASSVTENTEAFF. As DNA, the CDR3 is TGTGCCAGCTCAGTTACAGAGAACACTGAAGCTTTCTTT.

This chain joins TRBV2 and TRBJ1-2; weak D call: TRBD1 (6 bases). V dropped 6 bases and J dropped 8 bases, with 16 bases sitting between them. The CDR3 covers 13 residues. CDR1 SNHLY and CDR2 FYNNEI come from the germline V gene. The CDR3 DNA sequence: TGTGCCAGCAGGCCGGGACACGGCGGGGGCTACACCTTC. This translates into CASRPGHGGGYTF.

This rearrangement joins TRBV19 to TRBJ1-2, with 9 nucleotides matching TRBD1. V shed 5 bases and J 7 bases; nucleotides not matched to a gene: 8. CDR1 and CDR2 from the germline V gene are LNHDA and SQIVND (reference sequence). CDR3 size: 14 residues. CDR3 nucleotides: TGTGCCAGTAGTCCACGGGACAGGGAGGGTGGCTACACCTTC. Its translation is CASSPRDREGGYTF.

The V call is TRBV6-5, the J call TRBJ1-5, with D perhaps matching TRBD1 (6 bases). Germline loops: CDR1 MNHEY, CDR2 SVGAGI. The CDR3 has 13 residues. The V end was cut by 8 bases, the J end by 2 bases, with 10 bases between. The CDR3 DNA reads TGTGCCAGCGGGGGGGGCGGCAATCAGCCCCAGCATTTT. Its protein product is CASGGGGNQPQHF.

Points on this clone: Other DNA sequences of this sample code for an identical CDR3. The V gene is TRBV6-5, the J gene TRBJ1-2; the match to TRBD1 covers 7 bases. This CDR3 spans 14 amino acids. The V segment lost 0 bases and the J segment 3 bases; nucleotides outside the gene matches: 1. Per germline, CDR1 MNHEY and CDR2 SVGAGI. As DNA, the CDR3 is TGTGCCAGCAGTTACTCTGACAGGGACTATGGCTACACCTTC. Its protein product is CASSYSDRDYGYTF.

The chain is built from TRBV5-4 and TRBJ2-1, with 8 positions matching TRBD2. With 0 bases clipped from V and 8 bases from J, the junction kept 10 bases outside the gene matches. CDR3 size: 16 residues. Germline loops: CDR1 SGHNT, CDR2 YYREEE (reference sequence). The CDR3 sequence: CASSLGGAGGYDEQFF. DNA for the CDR3: TGTGCCAGCAGCTTGGGGGGGGCGGGAGGTTACGATGAGCAGTTCTTC.

In this sample, this clone turned up once. The V gene is TRBV4-1, the J gene TRBJ2-7; D possibly corresponds to TRBD1 (10 bases). Per germline, CDR1 MGHRA and CDR2 YSYEKL. The V and J ends lost 4 bases and 0 bases respectively, with 16 bases between them. CDR3 length: 16 residues. The chain's CDR3 is CASSRGRDRGSYEQYF. CDR3 sequence (DNA): TGCGCCAGCAGCCGCGGGAGGGACAGGGGCTCCTACGAGCAGTACTTC.